The rows below give T cell receptor beta chains drawn from one sample of a study of Ad26.COV2.S vaccination and SARS-CoV-2 variants. The repertoire was sequenced with immunoSEQ multiplex PCR; TCRdb's copy has only in-frame clones and lacks some. The data contain 300,000 to 350,000 clones, 85% to 90% of them singletons. Specimen: peripheral blood, collected in a trial of Ad26.COV2.S vaccine versus placebo. The receptors stem from a person between 18 and 65 years old who received the Ad26.COV2.S COVID-19 vaccine or a placebo. The CDR3 runs from the conserved cysteine through the conserved F or W.

j_call v_call cdr3_aa
TRBJ1-2 TRBV3-1/TRBV3-2 CASSQGTAYGYTF
TRBJ2-6 TRBV6-5 CASKTDSGANVLTF
TRBJ1-1 TRBV7-9 CASSWGQFEGAFF
TRBJ2-5 TRBV15 CATSLGLTTQETQYF
TRBJ2-2 TRBV11-2 CASSLDRASGELFF
TRBJ2-5 TRBV5-1 CASSLQGGGETQYF
TRBJ2-3 TRBV6-5 CASSYSGTGVLDTQYF
TRBJ1-6 TRBV5-6 CASSSDSVSSYNSPLHF
TRBJ1-2 TRBV12-3/TRBV12-4 CASTWGRGYGYTF
TRBJ2-5 TRBV11-2 CASSSELAGGLETQYF
TRBJ1-5 TRBV6-5 CASRRTGDNQPQHF
TRBJ1-1 TRBV19 CASSIGTRGAFF
TRBJ2-4 TRBV5-1 CASSSGQGNIQYF
TRBJ1-4 TRBV27 CASSLRQGSNEKLFF
TRBJ2-4 TRBV5-6 CASSLWLTTTKNIQYF
TRBJ2-6 TRBV7-3 CASSLWGLGSGANVLTF
TRBJ2-1 TRBV2 CASTRSGAYNEQFF
TRBJ1-1 TRBV30 CAWSVNTEAFF
TRBJ1-2 TRBV5-1 CASSPRTGDPLGYTF
TRBJ1-2 TRBV6-6 CASVQGAQGYTF
TRBJ2-2 TRBV24-1 CATSGTGNTGELFF
TRBJ2-1 TRBV29-1 CSVERGGGQGFYRINEQFF
TRBJ2-1 TRBV7-3 CASSLRGGNNEQFF
TRBJ1-5 TRBV3-1/TRBV3-2 CASSQEGGSGGNQPQHF
TRBJ1-3 TRBV27 CASSLMGSGNTIYF
TRBJ2-1 TRBV18 CASSWTSGVYEQFF
TRBJ1-5 TRBV6-2/TRBV6-3 CASSYTLGQGVQPQHF
TRBJ2-7 TRBV5-1 CASSPTGVPSYEQYF
TRBJ2-5 TRBV15 CATSKERGGPETQYF